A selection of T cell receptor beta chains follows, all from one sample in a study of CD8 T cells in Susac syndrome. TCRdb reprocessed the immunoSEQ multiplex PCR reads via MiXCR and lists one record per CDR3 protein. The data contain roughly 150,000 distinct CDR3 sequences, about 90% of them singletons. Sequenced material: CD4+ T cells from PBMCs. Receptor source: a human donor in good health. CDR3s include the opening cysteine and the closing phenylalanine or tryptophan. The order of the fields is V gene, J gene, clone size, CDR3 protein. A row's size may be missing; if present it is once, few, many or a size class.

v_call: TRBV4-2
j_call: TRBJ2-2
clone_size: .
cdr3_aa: CASSQHLSNTGELFF

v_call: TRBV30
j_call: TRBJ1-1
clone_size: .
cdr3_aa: CAQRGPTNTEAFF

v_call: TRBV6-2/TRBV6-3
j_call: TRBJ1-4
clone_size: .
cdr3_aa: CASSYSRRGANEKLFF

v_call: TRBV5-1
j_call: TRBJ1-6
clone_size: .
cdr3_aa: CASSLATGANSPLHF

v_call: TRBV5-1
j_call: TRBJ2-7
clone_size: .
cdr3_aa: CASSLGSGTGPYEQYF

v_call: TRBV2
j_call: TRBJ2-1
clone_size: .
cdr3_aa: CASRQRVGSYNEQFF

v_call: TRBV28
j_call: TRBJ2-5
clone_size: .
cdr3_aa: CASSREIEGETQYF

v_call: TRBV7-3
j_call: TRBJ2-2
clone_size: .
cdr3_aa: CASSFAGTANTGELFF

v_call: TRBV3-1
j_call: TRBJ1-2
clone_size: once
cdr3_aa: CASSQGELRGYTF

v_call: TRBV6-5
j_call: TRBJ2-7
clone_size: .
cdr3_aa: CASSYSILPSGYEQYF

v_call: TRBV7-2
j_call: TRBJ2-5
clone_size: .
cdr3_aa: CASSLSKGETQYF

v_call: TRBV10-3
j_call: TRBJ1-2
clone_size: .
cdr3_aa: CAISQEGGYTF

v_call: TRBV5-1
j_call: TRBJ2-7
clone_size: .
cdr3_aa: CASRRTPGDEQYF

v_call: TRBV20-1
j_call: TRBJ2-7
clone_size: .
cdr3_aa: CSARDLVAGEREQYF

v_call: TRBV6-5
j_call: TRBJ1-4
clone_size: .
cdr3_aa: CASSSGRTNEKLFF

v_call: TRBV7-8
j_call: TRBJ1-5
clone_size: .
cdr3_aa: CASSLETVYSNQPQHF

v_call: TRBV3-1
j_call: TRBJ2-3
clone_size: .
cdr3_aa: CASSPGLAGTYTQYF

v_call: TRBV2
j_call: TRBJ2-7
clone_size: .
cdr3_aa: CASIGDKNYEQYF

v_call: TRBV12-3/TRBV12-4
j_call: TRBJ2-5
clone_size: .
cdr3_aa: CASKRDQETQYF

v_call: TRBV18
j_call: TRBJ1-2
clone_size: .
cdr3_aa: CASSPAQVEAGYTF

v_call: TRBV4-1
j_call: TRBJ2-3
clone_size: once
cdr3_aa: CASSQGLSTDTQYF

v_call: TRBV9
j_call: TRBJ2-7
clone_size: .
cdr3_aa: CASSVGSWGLDGEQYF

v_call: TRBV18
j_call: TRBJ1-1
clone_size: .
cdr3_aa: CASSPGPGTTEAFF

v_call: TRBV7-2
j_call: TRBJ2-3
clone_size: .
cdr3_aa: CASTPGATDTQFF

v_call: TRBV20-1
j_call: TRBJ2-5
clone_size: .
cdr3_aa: CSARVLAGRGETQYF

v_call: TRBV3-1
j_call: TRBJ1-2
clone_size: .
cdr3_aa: CASSQFGTADGYTF

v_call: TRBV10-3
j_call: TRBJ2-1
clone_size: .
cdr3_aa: CAIRDSLEDEQFF

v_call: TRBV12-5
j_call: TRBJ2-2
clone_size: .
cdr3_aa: CASGRVAGEGRAGELFF

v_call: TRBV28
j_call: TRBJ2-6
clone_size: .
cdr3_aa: CASSLGGDGANVLTF

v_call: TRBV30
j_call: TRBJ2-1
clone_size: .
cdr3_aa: CAWSVGPRIYNEQFF

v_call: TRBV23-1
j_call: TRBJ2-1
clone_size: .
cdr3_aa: CASKDGVSSYNEQFF

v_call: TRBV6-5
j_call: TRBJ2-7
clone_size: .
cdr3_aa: CASSYSGQSDEQYF

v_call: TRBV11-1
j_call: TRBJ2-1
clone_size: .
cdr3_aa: CASSSRGSSNEQFF

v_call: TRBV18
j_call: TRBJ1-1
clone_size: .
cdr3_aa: CASSPPRTGITEAFF

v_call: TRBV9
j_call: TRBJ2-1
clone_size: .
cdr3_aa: CASSFDPDEGNEQFF

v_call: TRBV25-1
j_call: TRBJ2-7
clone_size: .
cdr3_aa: CASNHRGEQYF

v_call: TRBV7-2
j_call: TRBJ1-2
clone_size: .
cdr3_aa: CASQVNYGYTF

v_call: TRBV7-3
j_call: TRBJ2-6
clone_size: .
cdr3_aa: CASSSPGMGANVLTF

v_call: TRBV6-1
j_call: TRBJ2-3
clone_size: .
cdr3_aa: CASSELSGRADTQYF

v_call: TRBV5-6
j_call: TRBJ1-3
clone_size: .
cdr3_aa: CASSLTGLQSSGNTIYF

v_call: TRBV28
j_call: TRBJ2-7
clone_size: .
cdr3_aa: CASLPWDRGDYEQYF

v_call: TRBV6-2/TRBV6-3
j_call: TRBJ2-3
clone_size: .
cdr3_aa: CASSYWDTQYF

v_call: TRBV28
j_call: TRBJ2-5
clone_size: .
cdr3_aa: CASSLMLGETQYF

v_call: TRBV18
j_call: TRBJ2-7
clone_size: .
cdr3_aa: CASSPTGDPYEQYF

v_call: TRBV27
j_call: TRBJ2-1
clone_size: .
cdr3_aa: CASSHGQGIFAGLFQFF

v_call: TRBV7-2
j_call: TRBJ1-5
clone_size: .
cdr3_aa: CASNIVGVGEPQHF